One sample yielded the 10 T cell receptor beta chains listed below, sequenced in a study of regulatory dendritic cells for organ transplantation. CFSE-labeled sorted T cells met regulatory or mature dendritic cells for under 6 days. Clones were sequenced by immunoSEQ multiplex PCR, and TCRdb holds only the in-frame ones, with some missing. Among over 9,000 clones listed, under 90% were seen once. Their target antigens are unknown. Specimen: naive CD8+ T cells from blood cultured with dendritic cells. The subset denotes: CD45RA+ naive T cells. The receptors were sampled from a human donor in good health.

The chain recombines TRBV5-4 with TRBJ2-7; D unresolved. Germline CDR1 reads SGHNT; CDR2 reads YYREEE (reference sequence). The CDR3 is 13 residues long. With 4 bases removed from V and 1 base from J, the gap between germline ends came to 9 bases. Written as DNA, the CDR3 is TGTGCCAGCAGCGTAGACCTTTCCTACGAGCAGTACTTC. This translates into CASSVDLSYEQYF.

The rearrangement joins TRBV10-3 to TRBJ1-3; 7 bases are shared with TRBD1. CDR1 is ENHRY, CDR2 SYGVKD, per germline. V shed 2 bases and J 0 bases; nucleotides not matched to a gene: 4. The CDR3 totals 16 residues. The CDR3 DNA sequence: TGTGCCATCAGTGAGCTCGACAGGGCCTCTGGAAACACCATATATTTT. Amino acids: CAISELDRASGNTIYF.

CDR3 sequence (DNA): TGTGCCAGCAGCTTGGCAGCAGGGGCCAATCAGCCCCAGCATTTT. It specifies CASSLAAGANQPQHF. This chain links TRBV5-6 with TRBJ1-5; maybe TRBD1 (6 bases). CDR1 and CDR2 (germline): SGHDT, YYEEEE. V shed 0 bases and J shed 3 bases, with 10 bases lying between them. The length of the CDR3 is 15 residues.

This clone was observed a few times. This chain joins TRBV9 and TRBJ1-1, with a possible D match to TRBD1 (6 bases). The CDR3 spans 15 residues. Germline V gene data show CDR1 as SGDLS and CDR2 as YYNGEE. V gave up 3 bases and J gave up 4 bases, with 16 bases separating them. The DNA of the CDR3 is TGTGCCAGCAGCGGCGACAGGAGGGAGACCACTGAAGCTTTCTTT. As protein: CASSGDRRETTEAFF.

The chain uses TRBV4-3 and TRBJ1-2; unclear D gene. CDR1 and CDR2 (germline): LGHNA, YSLEER. Trimming stripped 0 bases from V and 4 bases from J, with 9 bases between. This CDR3 comprises 14 residues. The CDR3 DNA reads as TGCGCCAGCAGCCAAGATAAGGAAAGCTATGGCTACACCTTC. Amino acids: CASSQDKESYGYTF.

The V call is TRBV2, the J call TRBJ2-3, with 8 bases lining up with TRBD2. V dropped 8 bases and J dropped 5; count of bases not matched to a gene: 9. This CDR3 spans 14 amino acids. In germline, CDR1 is SNHLY, CDR2 FYNNEI. The DNA for the CDR3 is TGTGCCAGCCCCTACCGGGAGGGGGAAGATACGCAGTATTTT. Encoded protein: CASPYREGEDTQYF.

The gene calls are TRBV29-1 and TRBJ2-1; weak D call: TRBD2 (6 bases). Per the germline V gene, CDR1 is SQVTM and CDR2 is ANQGSEA. The V end lost 3 bases, the J end lost 2 bases, and 8 bases lay between the germline ends. The length of the CDR3 is 13 residues. The DNA for the CDR3 is TGCAGCGTTGAGGGGGGTACCTACAATGAGCAGTTCTTC. It yields the protein CSVEGGTYNEQFF.

The chain has TRBV7-8 and TRBJ1-2; D remains unclear. V lost 1 base to trimming and J lost 4 bases, with 4 bases between them. The CDR3 has 12 residues. Germline V gene sequence: CDR1 SGHVS, CDR2 FQNEAQ. CDR3 sequence: CASSLDSYGYTF. CDR3 coding DNA: TGTGCCAGCAGCTTAGACAGCTATGGCTACACCTTC.

This clone appeared a few times. J is TRBJ1-6 and V is TRBV9; TRBD1 aligns across 7 bases. After removal of 4 bases from V and 15 bases from J, the junction contained 7 bases not matched to a gene. The CDR3 runs 12 residues. Germline CDR1 SGDLS, CDR2 YYNGEE. For the CDR3, the DNA is TGTGCCAGCAGCTCGGACAGGAAGATCCTCCACTTT. It yields the protein CASSSDRKILHF. The complete variable domain, with remaining parts taken from reference TRBV9 and TRBJ1-6, reads DSGVTQTPKHLITATGQRVTLRCSPRSGDLSVYWYQQSLDQGLQFLIQYYNGEERAKGNILERFSAQQFPDLHSELNLSSLELGDSALYFCASSSDRKILHFGNGTRLTVT.

The chain uses TRBV30 and TRBJ1-1; D is uncertain. The V end was cut by 0 bases, the J end by 6 bases, with 8 bases between. Per germline, CDR1 GTSNPN and CDR2 SVGIG (reference sequence). The CDR3 loop spans 12 amino acids. The DNA of the CDR3 is TGTGCCTGGAGTGTACTTTCCCCTGAAGCTTTCTTT. It encodes CAWSVLSPEAFF. Combining the CDR3 with reference TRBV30 and TRBJ1-1 gives the whole variable domain SQTIHQWPATLVQPVGSPLSLECTVEGTSNPNLYWYRQAAGRGLQLLFYSVGIGQISSEVPQNLSASRPQDRQFILSSKKLLLSDSGFYLCAWSVLSPEAFFGQGTRLTVV.